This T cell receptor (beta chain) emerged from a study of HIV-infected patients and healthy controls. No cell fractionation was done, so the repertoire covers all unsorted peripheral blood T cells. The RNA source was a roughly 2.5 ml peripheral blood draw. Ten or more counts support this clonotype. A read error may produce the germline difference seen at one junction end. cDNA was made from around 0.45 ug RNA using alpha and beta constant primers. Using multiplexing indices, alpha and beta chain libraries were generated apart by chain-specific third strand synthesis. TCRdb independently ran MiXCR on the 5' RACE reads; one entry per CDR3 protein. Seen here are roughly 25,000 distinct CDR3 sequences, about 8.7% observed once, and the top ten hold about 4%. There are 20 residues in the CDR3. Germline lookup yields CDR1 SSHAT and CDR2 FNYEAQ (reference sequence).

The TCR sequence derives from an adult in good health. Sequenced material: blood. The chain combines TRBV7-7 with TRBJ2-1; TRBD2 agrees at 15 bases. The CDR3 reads CASSPGLAGGLHSSYNEQFF. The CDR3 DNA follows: TGTGCTAGCAGCCCGGGACTAGCGGGGGGCCTTCATAGCTCCTACAATGAGCAGTTCTTC.